This T cell receptor beta chain was identified during a study of blood T cell repertoires in COVID-19. Study-level background: Material from acute and convalescent COVID-19 was sourced from the United States, Italy and Spain. T cells, B-cell-depleted T cells, or PBMCs supplied cDNA or gDNA.

Trimming at V came to 5 bases and at J to 5 bases, leaving 4 bases not matched to a gene. Looked up from germline, CDR1 is LGHDT and CDR2 is YNNKEL (reference sequence). This CDR3 has 13 residues. Original data processing: Reference gene primer amplification gave estimated nucleated cell counts. Repertoires were generated with immunoSEQ multiplex PCR, while TCRdb's copy carries only in-frame clones and drops some. V, J and clone size reflect that table, while D and trimming were determined from the DNA. Of approximately 250,000 clones in the sample, roughly 82% were seen once. What was sequenced was peripheral blood. The rearrangement links TRBV3-1 (or the pseudogene TRBV3-2) to TRBJ2-3; 7 bases line up with TRBD2. The source of this sequence is a man in his forties who had recovered from COVID-19. The CDR3 loop is CASSGLAVDTQYF. For the CDR3, the DNA is TGTGCCAGCAGCGGGCTAGCGGTAGATACGCAGTATTTT.